This T cell receptor beta chain was retrieved from a study of blood T cell repertoires in COVID-19. Study summary: Spain, Italy and the United States supplied samples that represented acute and convalescent COVID-19. PBMCs, B-cell-depleted T cells, or T cells provided the cDNA or gDNA that made up the material.

Here immunoSEQ multiplex PCR was the method, and the copy in TCRdb shows in-frame clones only, minus some. This sample has 100,000 to 150,000 clones, with about 91% found just once. With 3 bases removed from V and 2 bases from J, the gap between germline ends came to 13 bases. Germline loops: CDR1 MNHEY, CDR2 SVGAGI. The CDR3 has 15 residues. Sequencing was done on a sample of peripheral blood. The chain is built from TRBV6-5 and TRBJ1-1, with a tentative D call TRBD1 (5 bases). The TCR was taken from a man aged 45-60 years with acute or convalescent COVID-19. CDR3 in DNA: TGTGCCAGCAGTTATCACCAGGGCCGAAACACTGAAGCTTTCTTT. It is translated as CASSYHQGRNTEAFF.